This T cell receptor beta chain comes out of a study of Tregs in tolerant kidney transplant recipients (dated by TCRdb to between 2018 and 2020). Describing the broader study: The study used TCRbeta sequencing to identify donor-specific regulatory T cells before combined kidney and bone marrow transplantation, then tracked those cells after transplant.

General study outcomes and caveats: The study was constrained by small patient numbers, and validation of the findings is required in larger populations and under other immunosuppression protocols. In tolerant patients, the expansion of donor-specific Tregs was greater than global Treg expansion, suggesting that the expansion was antigen-driven rather than nonspecific. Biological reproducibility was not examined directly, but technical replication error appeared to be minimal. The most biologically relevant and donor-specific TCRbeta repertoire appeared to be identified by expanding Tregs with activated donor B cells. For some patients the PCR primers changed over time, which made it impossible to compare the samples from those patients at the nucleotide level.

Transplants used related donors with nonmyeloablative bone marrow transplantation; mixed chimerism was transient in the human trials. Unstimulated Tregs (CD4+CD25+CD127-), CD4+ non-Tregs (CD4+CD25-), CD4 and CD8 cells were FACS-sorted from thawed PBMCs. The patients were several recipients of combined kidney and bone marrow transplants from the ITN036ST trial, and samples were available only from these trial subjects. Healthy control blood was processed to PBMCs with a Ficoll density gradient and then cryopreserved, whereas patient PBMCs were collected both before and after transplant. As regards this clone: Its antigen target is currently unknown. Per-nucleotide qualities are absent, and no much larger clonotype sits a single base away.

Genomic DNA was extracted from sorted cells with the QIAGEN DNeasy Blood and Tissue Kit for TCRbeta CDR3 sequencing. High-throughput TCRbeta CDR3 sequencing, which included PCR amplification with bias correction and internal controls, was done commercially through immunoSEQ. Regarding the original processing steps: Unique productive TCRbeta sequences were defined by CDR3 nucleotide sequence when primers matched and otherwise by CDR3 amino acid sequence together with Vbeta and Jbeta genes. To correct for sorting error, sequences found in more than one sorted population at a frequency ratio of 2:1 or less were discarded, and the remaining shared sequences were assigned to the population with the higher frequency. A sequence counted as donor-reactive if, in CFSE-low cells, the sequence had a frequency of at least 0.01% and was expanded at least 5-fold compared with unstimulated cells. Jensen-Shannon divergence calculated on the top 100 TCRbeta sequences ranked by frequency was used to measure repertoire divergence. For samples with multiple sequencing runs, sorting error was corrected separately for each run before the runs were pooled. TCRdb provides this immuneACCESS table in a form limited to in-frame rearrangements. Some clones are lacking; in checked studies, under half of them reflect an unresolved V gene, and why the rest are absent is not known. D and trimming come from the DNA, and the V and J calls and clone size come from that table. In all, the sample holds about 52,000 clones, and roughly nine tenths of those were seen once. The top ten constitute approximately 14% of the sample.

The CDR3 runs 18 amino acids, cysteine and phenylalanine included. Kept here is only the CDR3 DNA, which spans 54 bases and is read in frame from base 1. V and J are trimmed by 0 bases and 2 bases, and the gene matches miss 12 bases of the junction. CDR1 and CDR2 were assigned from the germline V gene as KGHSY and FQNENV. This clonotype was obtained from a human patient who received a combined kidney and bone marrow transplant. Some T cells may be donor cells from the graft after a transplant. The sequencing used CD8+ T cells from blood (PBMCs), collected 24 months after the transplant. The chain is assembled from TRBV16 and TRBJ2-7, with TRBD1 identical over 8 junction bases. CDR3 protein: CASSQSGTGYSSPYEQYF. The bases are TGTGCCAGCAGCCAATCTGGGACAGGTTATTCCTCTCCCTACGAGCAGTACTTC.